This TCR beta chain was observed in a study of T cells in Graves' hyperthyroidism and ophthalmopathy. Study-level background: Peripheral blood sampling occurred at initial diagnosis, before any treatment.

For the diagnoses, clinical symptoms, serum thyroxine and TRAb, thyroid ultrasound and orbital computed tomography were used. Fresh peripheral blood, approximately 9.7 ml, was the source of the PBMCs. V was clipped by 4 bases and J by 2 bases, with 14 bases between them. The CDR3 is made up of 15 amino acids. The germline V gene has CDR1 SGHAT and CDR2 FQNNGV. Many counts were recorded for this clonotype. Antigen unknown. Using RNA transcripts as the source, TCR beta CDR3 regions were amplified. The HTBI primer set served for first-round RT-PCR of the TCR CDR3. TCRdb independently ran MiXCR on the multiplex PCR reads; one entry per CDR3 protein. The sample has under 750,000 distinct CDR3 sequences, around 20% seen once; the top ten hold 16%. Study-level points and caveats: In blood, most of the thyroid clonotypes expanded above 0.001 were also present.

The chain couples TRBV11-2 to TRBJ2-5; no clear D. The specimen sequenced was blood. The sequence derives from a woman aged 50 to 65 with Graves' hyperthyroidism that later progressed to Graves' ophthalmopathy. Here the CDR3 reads CASSSQRLAQETQYF. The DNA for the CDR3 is TGTGCCAGCAGCTCCCAACGACTGGCTCAAGAGACCCAGTACTTC.